This T cell receptor (beta chain) came from a study of Ad26.COV2.S vaccination and SARS-CoV-2 variants. Overall study results and limits: In vaccinated individuals, spike-specific CD8+ and CD4+ T cell responses reportedly displayed substantial breadth.

The CDR3 is 16 residues long. The V gene end was trimmed by 6 bases and the J gene end by 1 base; junction bases not matched to a gene: 10. CDR1 is WNHNN and CDR2 is SYGVQD in the germline V gene (reference sequence). Assay: immunoSEQ multiplex PCR; the TCRdb copy retains only in-frame clones and omits some. The top ten clones hold around 1.4% of a sample with roughly 680,000 clones, around 89% of them seen once. With respect to this clone: Its antigen is undetermined.

Documented treatment: some 20 received Ad26.COV2.S at low or high dose, single or two shots; a few received placebo; per-sample allocation not given. On day 63 after the first injection, vaccine and placebo recipients gave samples. Donation came from an adult in Boston who was aged 18-55 years. The vaccine delivered Wuhan-strain SARS-CoV-2 spike through an Ad26 vector. This clonotype was sampled from a person between 18 and 65 years old who received the Ad26.COV2.S COVID-19 vaccine or a placebo. This chain uses TRBV10-1 with TRBJ2-7, with 9 positions matching TRBD1. Sequencing used peripheral blood, obtained in a trial of Ad26.COV2.S vaccine versus placebo. Here the CDR3 DNA reads TGCGCCAGCAGGGGATTCAAGACAGGGGGATCCTACGAGCAGTACTTC. Its protein product is CASRGFKTGGSYEQYF.